These 3 T cell receptor beta chains share one sample of origin, sequenced in a study of memory CD4+ T cells and cytomegalovirus serostatus. Single viable CD3+CD4+CD8-CD45RO+ cells were sorted as the memory CD4+ T cells. Assay: immunoSEQ multiplex PCR; the TCRdb copy retains only in-frame clones and omits some. The sample consists of 45,000 to 55,000 clones, roughly 78% of them appearing once. Sample: memory CD4+ T cells from blood. Every receptor here comes from an adult in good health and CMV-seronegative.

This clone came up once. The chain carries TRBV28 and TRBJ2-7, with 13 bases identical to TRBD2. Germline V gives CDR1 MDHEN, CDR2 SYDVKM. This CDR3 is built from 15 residues. With 6 bases clipped from V and 2 bases from J, the junction kept 4 bases outside the gene matches. CDR3 sequence reads: CASRPGTSGAYEQYF. CDR3 sequence (DNA): TGTGCCAGCAGGCCTGGGACTAGCGGGGCCTACGAGCAGTACTTC.

The table lists this clone with a count of one. The chain uses TRBV28 and TRBJ2-5, with TRBD1 matching over 8 bases. The CDR3 sequence is 15 residues long. Trimming took 6 bases from V and 1 from J; bases not matched to a gene: 7. Germline CDR1 is MDHEN and CDR2 is SYDVKM. CDR3 in DNA: TGTGCCAGCAGCGCCGGACAGGGTCTCCAAGAGACCCAGTACTTC. As protein: CASSAGQGLQETQYF.

To note about this clone: This specimen includes other DNA sequences encoding the same CDR3. V gene TRBV5-1 combines with J gene TRBJ2-7, with 7 bases fitting TRBD1. The CDR3 is made up of 13 amino acids. V shed 1 base and J 4 bases; nucleotides not matched to a gene: 2. Germline V gives CDR1 SGHRS, CDR2 YFSETQ. DNA of the CDR3: TGCGCCAGCAGCTTGAACAGGGGATACGAGCAGTACTTC. Translated: CASSLNRGYEQYF.